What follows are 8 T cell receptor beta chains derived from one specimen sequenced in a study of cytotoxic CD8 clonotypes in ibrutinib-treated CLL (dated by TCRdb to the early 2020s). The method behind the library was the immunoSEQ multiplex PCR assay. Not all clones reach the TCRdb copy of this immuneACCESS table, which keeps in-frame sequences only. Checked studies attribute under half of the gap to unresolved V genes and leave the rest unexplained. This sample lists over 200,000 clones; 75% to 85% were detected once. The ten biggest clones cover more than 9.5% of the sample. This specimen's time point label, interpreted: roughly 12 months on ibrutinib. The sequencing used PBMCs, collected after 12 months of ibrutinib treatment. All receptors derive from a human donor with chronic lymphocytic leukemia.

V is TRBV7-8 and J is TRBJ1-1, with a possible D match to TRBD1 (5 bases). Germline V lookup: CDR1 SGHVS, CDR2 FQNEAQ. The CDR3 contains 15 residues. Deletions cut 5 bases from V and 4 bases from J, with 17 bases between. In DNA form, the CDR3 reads TGTGCCAGCAGCCCACCGGGAGGCGGGGGCACTGAAGCTTTCTTT. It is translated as CASSPPGGGGTEAFF.

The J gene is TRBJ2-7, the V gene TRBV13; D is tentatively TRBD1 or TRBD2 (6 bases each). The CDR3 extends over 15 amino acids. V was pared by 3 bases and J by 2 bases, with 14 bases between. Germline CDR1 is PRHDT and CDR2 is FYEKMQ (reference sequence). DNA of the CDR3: TGTGCCAGCAGCTTCGGGGGCCTTCAACCCTACGAGCAGTACTTC. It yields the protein CASSFGGLQPYEQYF.

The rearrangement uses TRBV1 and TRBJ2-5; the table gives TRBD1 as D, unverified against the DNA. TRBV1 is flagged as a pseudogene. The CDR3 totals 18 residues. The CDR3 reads CTSSQGGCGTGLKETQYF. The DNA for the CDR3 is TGCACCAGCAGCCAAGGAGGGTGTGGGACAGGACTAAAAGAGACCCAGTACTTC.

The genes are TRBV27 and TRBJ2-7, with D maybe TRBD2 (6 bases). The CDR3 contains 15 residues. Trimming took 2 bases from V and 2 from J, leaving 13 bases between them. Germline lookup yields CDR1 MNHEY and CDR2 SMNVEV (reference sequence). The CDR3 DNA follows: TGTGCCAGCAGTTTACTGGCGGGACCCGCCTACGAGCAGTACTTC. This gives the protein CASSLLAGPAYEQYF.

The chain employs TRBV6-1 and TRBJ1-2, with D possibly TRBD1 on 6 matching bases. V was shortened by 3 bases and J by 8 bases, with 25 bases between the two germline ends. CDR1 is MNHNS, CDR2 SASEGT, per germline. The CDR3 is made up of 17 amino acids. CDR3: CASSDPTGTNLLRGYTF. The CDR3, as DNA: TGTGCCAGCAGTGATCCCACCGGGACAAATCTGCTACGGGGCTACACCTTC.

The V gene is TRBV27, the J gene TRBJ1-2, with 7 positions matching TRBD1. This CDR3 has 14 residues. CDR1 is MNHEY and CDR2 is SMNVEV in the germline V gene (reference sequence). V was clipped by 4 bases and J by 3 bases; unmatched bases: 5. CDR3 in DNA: TGTGCCAGCAGTTCAAACAGGGGTGACTATGGCTACACCTTC. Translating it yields CASSSNRGDYGYTF.

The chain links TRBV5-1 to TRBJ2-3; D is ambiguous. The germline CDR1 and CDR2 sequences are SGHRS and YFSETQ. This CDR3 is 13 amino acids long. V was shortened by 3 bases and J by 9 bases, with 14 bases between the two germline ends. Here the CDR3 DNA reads TGCGCCAGCAGCTCGCTTGTTGCTACGACGCAGTATTTT. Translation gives CASSSLVATTQYF.

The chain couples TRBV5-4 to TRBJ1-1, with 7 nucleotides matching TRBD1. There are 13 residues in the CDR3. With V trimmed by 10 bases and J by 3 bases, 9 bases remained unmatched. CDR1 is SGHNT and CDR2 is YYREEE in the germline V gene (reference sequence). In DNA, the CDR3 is TGTGCCGGGGGAACAGGGGAGGACACTGAAGCTTTCTTT. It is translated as CAGGTGEDTEAFF.